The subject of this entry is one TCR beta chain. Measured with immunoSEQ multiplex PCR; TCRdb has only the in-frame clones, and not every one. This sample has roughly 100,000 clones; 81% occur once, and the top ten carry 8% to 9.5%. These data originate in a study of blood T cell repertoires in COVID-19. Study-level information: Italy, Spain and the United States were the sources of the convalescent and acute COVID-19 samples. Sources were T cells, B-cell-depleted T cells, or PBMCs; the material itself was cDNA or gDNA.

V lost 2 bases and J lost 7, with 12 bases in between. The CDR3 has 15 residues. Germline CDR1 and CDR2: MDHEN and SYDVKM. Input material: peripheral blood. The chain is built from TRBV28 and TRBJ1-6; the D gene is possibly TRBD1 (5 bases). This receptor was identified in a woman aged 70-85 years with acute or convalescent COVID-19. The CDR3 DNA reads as TGTGCCAGCAGTTTAGCCAGGGCCGGGAATTCACCCCTCCACTTT. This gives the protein CASSLARAGNSPLHF.